This entry lists 20 T cell receptor beta chains sequenced from one sample in a study of cytotoxic CD8 clonotypes in ibrutinib-treated CLL. The protocol was immunoSEQ multiplex PCR, while the TCRdb copy is restricted to in-frame clones and leaves out a portion. The sample lists 35,000 to 40,000 clones; around 70% were seen once. Sequences were derived from PBMCs, sampled at disease progression, from a patient treated with ibrutinib. Every receptor here comes from a human donor with chronic lymphocytic leukemia.

The chain joins TRBV27 to TRBJ2-5; the D is unclear. The CDR3 sequence is 14 residues long. Trimming cost V 6 bases and J 3 bases, with 14 bases left between them. CDR1 is MNHEY and CDR2 is SMNVEV in the germline V gene (reference sequence). The CDR3 protein is CASSPLGRKETQYF. CDR3 nucleotide sequence: TGTGCCAGCAGCCCATTAGGCAGAAAAGAGACCCAGTACTTC.

Here the CDR3 reads CASSMEPYSNQPQHF. The CDR3 DNA reads TGTGCCAGTAGTATGGAGCCCTATAGCAATCAGCCCCAGCATTTT. V is TRBV19 and J is TRBJ1-5, with D uncertain. Germline V lookup: CDR1 LNHDA, CDR2 SQIVND (reference sequence). Between the trimmed V and J ends, which lost 3 bases and 0 bases, there was a span of 9 bases. This CDR3 region has 15 residues.

This chain joins TRBV5-1 and TRBJ2-7, with 8 positions matching TRBD1. This CDR3 has 15 amino acids. V shed 4 bases and J 2 bases; nucleotides not matched to a gene: 8. Germline V gene data show CDR1 as SGHRS and CDR2 as YFSETQ. CDR3 loop: CASSGGQAPTYEQYF. In DNA, the CDR3 is TGCGCCAGCAGCGGGGGACAGGCCCCCACCTACGAGCAGTACTTC.

V gene TRBV5-8 combines with J gene TRBJ2-2; tentative D call: TRBD1 (6 bases). This CDR3 has 16 residues. CDR1 and CDR2 from the germline V gene are SGHTS and YDEGEE. The V gene lost 2 bases and the J gene lost 2 bases, with 13 bases spanning the gap. CDR3 nucleotide sequence: TGTGCCAGCAGCTTTTTTACCGGGACAAACACCGGGGAGCTGTTTTTT. Translation gives CASSFFTGTNTGELFF.

The chain has TRBV5-4 and TRBJ2-3, with D unresolved. The CDR3 covers 14 residues. Trimming left V 2 bases short and J 2 bases short, with 9 bases between. From germline, CDR1 is SGHNT and CDR2 YYREEE (reference sequence). CDR3 loop: CASSFRGPTDTQYF. DNA for the CDR3: TGTGCCAGCAGCTTTCGCGGACCCACAGATACGCAGTATTTT. The whole variable domain, filled in from reference TRBV5-4 and TRBJ2-3, reads ETGVTQSPTHLIKTRGQQVTLRCSSQSGHNTVSWYQQALGQGPQFIFQYYREEENGRGNFPPRFSGLQFPNYSSELNVNALELDDSALYLCASSFRGPTDTQYFGPGTRLTVL.

The rearrangement uses TRBV7-9 and TRBJ1-1; D is ambiguous. Germline V gene lookup returns CDR1 SEHNR and CDR2 FQNEAQ (reference sequence). The V end was cut by 5 bases, the J end by 11 bases, with 18 bases between. CDR3 length equals 13 residues. As DNA, the CDR3 is TGTGCCAGCAGCCCCATCCTGACCCAGCCGGCTTTCTTT. Amino acid sequence: CASSPILTQPAFF.

The chain joins TRBV19 to TRBJ2-7; 7 bases fit TRBD1. V shed 4 bases and J 3 bases; nucleotides not matched to a gene: 3. The CDR3 consists of 13 residues. Germline V gives CDR1 LNHDA, CDR2 SQIVND (reference sequence). CDR3 region: CASSTSGGYEQYF. The CDR3 nucleotides are TGTGCCAGTAGTACCTCAGGGGGCTACGAGCAGTACTTC. Full variable domain (missing parts from reference TRBV19 and TRBJ2-7): DGGITQSPKYLFRKEGQNVTLSCEQNLNHDAMYWYRQDPGQGLRLIYYSQIVNDFQKGDIAEGYSVSREKKESFPLTVTSAQKNPTAFYLCASSTSGGYEQYFGPGTRLTVT.

This clone was detected only a few times. The chain joins TRBV4-1 to TRBJ1-1; TRBD1 agrees at 10 bases. CDR1 MGHRA and CDR2 YSYEKL come from the germline V gene. This CDR3 has 15 residues. V lost 5 bases to trimming and J lost 10 bases; unmatched junction nucleotides: 13. This CDR3 is CASSARDRGLPGAFF. CDR3 sequence (DNA): TGCGCCAGCAGCGCCCGGGACAGGGGTCTCCCGGGAGCTTTCTTT.

This rearrangement joins TRBV28 to TRBJ1-1, with a possible D match to TRBD1 (5 bases). This CDR3 has 12 residues. Germline V gene sequence: CDR1 MDHEN, CDR2 SYDVKM. V lost 11 bases and J 4 bases, leaving 14 bases between the germline ends. The CDR3 reads CASGPGGTEAFF. CDR3 sequence (DNA): TGTGCCTCGGGGCCCGGGGGCACTGAAGCTTTCTTT. The full variable domain, in which reference TRBV28 and TRBJ1-1 provide the parts outside the CDR3, is DVKVTQSSRYLVKRTGEKVFLECVQDMDHENMFWYRQDPGLGLRLIYFSYDVKMKEKGDIPEGYSVSREKKERFSLILESASTNQTSMYLCASGPGGTEAFFGQGTRLTVV.

The V call is TRBV18, the J call TRBJ1-1; D perhaps matches TRBD1 (5 bases). Germline values: CDR1 KGHSH, CDR2 LQKENI. The CDR3 consists of 16 residues. V lost 3 bases and J lost 0, with 14 bases in between. The CDR3 DNA reads TGTGCCAGCTCACCGGCGACGGGACTAATGAACACTGAAGCTTTCTTT. The encoded protein is CASSPATGLMNTEAFF. Filled out from reference TRBV18 and TRBJ1-1, the complete variable domain reads NAGVMQNPRHLVRRRGQEARLRCSPMKGHSHVYWYRQLPEEGLKFMVYLQKENIIDESGMPKERFSAEFPKEGPSILRIQQVVRGDSAAYFCASSPATGLMNTEAFFGQGTRLTVV.

On this clone: At one boundary the junction diverges from the germline segment, which might be a read error. The chain is built from TRBV5-8 and TRBJ1-4, with a tentative D call TRBD1 (5 bases). CDR3 size: 14 residues. CDR1 and CDR2 (germline): SGHTS, YDEGEE. DNA of the CDR3: TGTGCCGGCAGCCCAGACGGGAGGGGAGAAAAACTGTTTTTT. The encoded protein is CAGSPDGRGEKLFF.

The chain uses TRBV6-5 and TRBJ2-3, with D possibly being TRBD1 or TRBD2 (6 bases each). The CDR3 runs to 15 residues. V was shortened by 6 bases and J by 1 base, with 14 bases between the two germline ends. Germline lookup yields CDR1 MNHEY and CDR2 SVGAGI. Written as DNA, the CDR3 is TGTGCCAGCAGCCCGGGGGCGCGCGGCACAGATACGCAGTATTTT. It translates to CASSPGARGTDTQYF.

The genes are TRBV4-1 and TRBJ1-1; TRBD1 aligns across 9 bases. CDR3 length equals 12 residues. V shed 6 bases and J 9 bases; nucleotides not matched to a gene: 5. Germline V gene data show CDR1 as MGHRA and CDR2 as YSYEKL. The CDR3 region is CASRGQGLKAFF. For the CDR3, the DNA is TGCGCCAGCAGGGGACAGGGCTTGAAAGCTTTCTTT.

This clone was seen more than once but under ten times. This chain's CDR3 is CASSELAGGYNEQFF. CDR3 nucleotide sequence: TGTGCCAGCAGTGAACTAGCGGGAGGCTACAATGAGCAGTTCTTC. The genes are TRBV6-1 and TRBJ2-1; 11 bases fit TRBD2. J was trimmed by 3 bases and V by 2 bases; bases with no gene match: 0. Germline values: CDR1 MNHNS, CDR2 SASEGT. The CDR3 sequence is 15 residues long.

The rearrangement joins TRBV6-1 to TRBJ2-7; D may match TRBD1 or TRBD2 (6 bases each). The V end was cut by 9 bases, the J end by 4 bases, with 16 bases between. This CDR3 has 13 residues. From germline, CDR1 is MNHNS and CDR2 SASEGT. CDR3 residues: CASGWGAAYEQYF. CDR3 bases: TGTGCCAGTGGGTGGGGGGCCGCGTACGAGCAGTACTTC.

The chain uses TRBV7-9 and TRBJ2-5; no firm D call. V was cut by 5 bases and J by 1 base, with 5 bases left in between. The CDR3 consists of 12 residues. Germline-derived CDR1 and CDR2 are SEHNR and FQNEAQ (reference sequence). The CDR3 DNA follows: TGTGCCAGCAGCCAACTCCAAGAGACCCAGTACTTC. The encoded protein is CASSQLQETQYF.

The chain is built from TRBV19 and TRBJ2-2, with TRBD1 as a possible D gene (6 bases). V was clipped by 4 bases and J by 6 bases, with 12 bases between them. Germline V lookup: CDR1 LNHDA, CDR2 SQIVND (reference sequence). This CDR3 is 14 amino acids long. The CDR3: CASSTKSGAGELFF. The CDR3 nucleotides are TGTGCCAGTAGTACTAAGTCAGGGGCCGGGGAGCTGTTTTTT.

V gene TRBV7-8 combines with J gene TRBJ2-7; 15 positions match TRBD2. The ends lost 6 bases at V and 3 bases at J; junction bases unmatched: 12. Germline V gene sequence: CDR1 SGHVS, CDR2 FQNEAQ. The CDR3 loop spans 18 amino acids. This chain's CDR3 is CASRLGLAGGPWNYEQYF. The CDR3 DNA is TGTGCCAGCAGACTAGGACTAGCGGGGGGGCCATGGAACTACGAGCAGTACTTC.

The chain links TRBV29-1 to TRBJ2-3; possibly TRBD2 for D (6 bases). The V end lost 5 bases, the J end lost 4 bases, and 13 bases lay between the germline ends. Germline CDR1 is SQVTM and CDR2 is ANQGSEA. This CDR3 spans 13 amino acids. CDR3 bases: TGCAGCGTTCCGGGGGAGGCAGCAGATACGCAGTATTTT. It codes for CSVPGEAADTQYF.

The J gene is TRBJ2-1, the V gene TRBV15, with TRBD2 matching over 14 bases. The V and J ends lost 8 bases and 7 bases, in that order; junction bases with no gene match: 1. The germline V gene has CDR1 LNHNV and CDR2 YYDKDF (reference sequence). The CDR3 loop spans 13 amino acids. For the CDR3, the DNA is TGTGCCACCCGACTAGCGGGAGGGAATGAGCAGTTCTTC. It yields the protein CATRLAGGNEQFF. Full variable domain (rest looked up from reference TRBV15 and TRBJ2-1): DAMVIQNPRYQVTQFGKPVTLSCSQTLNHNVMYWYQQKSSQAPKLLFHYYDKDFNNEADTPDNFQSRRPNTSFCFLDIRSPGLGDTAMYLCATRLAGGNEQFFGPGTRLTVL.